Below are 27 T cell receptor beta chains sequenced from a single sample in a study of Graves' ophthalmopathy and Graves' hyperthyroidism. The authors amplified TCR beta CDR3 regions from RNA transcripts. RT-PCR in the first round used HTBI primers; a second-round multiplex PCR followed. TCRdb independently ran MiXCR on the multiplex PCR reads; one entry per CDR3 protein. The repertoire has about 370,000 distinct CDR3 sequences, around 16% of them found once; the top ten carry 1.6%. Sequences were obtained from peripheral blood. The receptors shown here come from a woman aged 18-30 years with Graves' ophthalmopathy.

There are many counts of this clonotype. The V gene is TRBV9, the J gene TRBJ1-6; D ambiguous. This CDR3 spans 13 amino acids. Trimming pared 3 bases from V and 9 bases from J, leaving 10 bases between. The germline gives CDR1 SGDLS, CDR2 YYNGEE. CDR3 region: CASSGGGFSPLHF. The CDR3 DNA is TGTGCCAGCAGCGGAGGAGGGTTTTCACCCCTCCACTTT.

A word on this clonotype: Its ends do not fully match the called genes, so a read error is possible. V and J are TRBV12-3 or TRBV12-4 and TRBJ1-1; D is unclear. This CDR3 contains 14 residues. For the CDR3, the DNA is TGTGCCAGCAGTTTTTCTGGGCGTAGGACTGGAGCTTTCTTT. Protein: CASSFSGRRTGAFF.

This clonotype was counted at least ten times. The chain links TRBV4-2 to TRBJ2-5, with 10 bases fitting TRBD2. This CDR3 is 19 amino acids long. From germline, CDR1 is LGHNA and CDR2 YNFKEQ. V shed 0 bases and J 9 bases; nucleotides not matched to a gene: 19. The CDR3 region has the DNA TGTGCCAGCAGCCAAGATGGTTCGGGGCTAGCGGGGGCCAATGGGGCCCAGTACTTC. Translating gives CASSQDGSGLAGANGAQYF.

In this sample, this clonotype turned up many times. The V gene is TRBV2, the J gene TRBJ1-1; 8 nucleotides match TRBD1. V was pared by 7 bases and J by 4 bases, with 8 bases of the junction left unmatched. Germline V gene data show CDR1 as SNHLY and CDR2 as FYNNEI. The CDR3 runs to 14 residues. The CDR3 DNA reads TGTGCCAGCAACTCCCGACAGGGGTTCACTGAAGCTTTCTTT. Amino acids: CASNSRQGFTEAFF.

Many counts were recorded for this clonotype. The chain uses TRBV28 and TRBJ2-7; 13 bases agree with TRBD2. Germline CDR1 and CDR2: MDHEN and SYDVKM. Unmatched junction bases numbered 14, after V lost 5 bases and J lost 4 bases. The CDR3 extends over 18 amino acids. CDR3 bases: TGTGCCAGCAGTCAGCCGCCGGGACTAGCGGGGTCCAGTTACGAGCAGTACTTC. It encodes CASSQPPGLAGSSYEQYF.

This clonotype was seen ten or more times. The chain couples TRBV6-1 to TRBJ2-2; 9 bases agree with TRBD1. CDR3 length: 16 amino acids. Germline V gene data show CDR1 as MNHNS and CDR2 as SASEGT. With V trimmed by 4 bases and J by 1 base, 4 bases remained unmatched. The CDR3, as DNA: TGTGCCAGCAGTGTAAACAGGGGGCTGAACACCGGGGAGCTGTTTTTT. This gives the protein CASSVNRGLNTGELFF.

This clonotype occurred many times. The CDR3 reads CATSREERVRPVPEAFF. CDR3 DNA: TGTGCCACCAGCAGAGAAGAAAGGGTCAGACCAGTCCCTGAAGCTTTCTTT. The rearrangement links TRBV15 to TRBJ1-1; no definite D call. CDR1 is LNHNV, CDR2 YYDKDF, per germline (reference sequence). With 0 bases removed from V and 6 bases from J, the gap between germline ends came to 20 bases. The length of the CDR3 is 17 residues.

This clonotype was seen ten or more times. The chain recombines TRBV6-1 with TRBJ2-7, with D uncertain. The germline CDR1 and CDR2 sequences are MNHNS and SASEGT. The CDR3 spans 15 residues. The germline V and J ends were trimmed by 1 base and 3 bases, with 13 bases remaining between them. CDR3 sequence (DNA): TGTGCCAGCAGTGAAGGTATTGTGGGCTACTACGAGCAGTACTTC. It specifies CASSEGIVGYYEQYF.

This clonotype was seen only once. This may arise from a read error, as a much more abundant clone is one base away. V usage is TRBV6-5 and J usage is TRBJ1-1; D perhaps matches TRBD1 (5 bases). The CDR3 length is 17 residues. Trimming cost V 2 bases and J 1 base, with 17 bases left between them. Germline loops: CDR1 MNHEY, CDR2 SVGAGI. CDR3 DNA sequence: TGTGCCAGCAGTTACCAGGCCCTTGGGACGGGGAACACTGAAGCTTTCTTT. It specifies CASSYQALGTGNTEAFF.

This clonotype has ten or more counts. The chain links TRBV15 to TRBJ1-3; D not certain. Germline V gives CDR1 LNHNV, CDR2 YYDKDF (reference sequence). The CDR3 is 13 residues long. The ends were cut back, 5 bases at V and 1 base at J, with 6 bases in the middle. Here the CDR3 reads CATSPGSGNTIYF. CDR3 nucleotide sequence: TGTGCCACCAGCCCGGGGTCTGGAAACACCATATATTTT.

Ten or more counts support this clonotype. The chain recombines TRBV7-2 with TRBJ2-5; D uncertain. V was shortened by 0 bases and J by 1 base, with 6 bases between the two germline ends. This CDR3 contains 14 residues. The germline V gene has CDR1 SGHTA and CDR2 FQGNSA. The CDR3 DNA sequence: TGTGCCAGCAGCTTAGCGCAACGCCAAGAGACCCAGTACTTC. Translated, it gives CASSLAQRQETQYF.

The chain has TRBV20-1 and TRBJ2-7; 13 nucleotides align to TRBD2. The germline V gene has CDR1 DFQATT and CDR2 SNEGSKA (reference sequence). The trim removed 6 bases at V and 0 bases at J, leaving 8 bases unmatched. The CDR3 length is 16 residues. The CDR3 nucleotides read TGCAGTGCCACACTAGCGGGAGGGCGAAACTCCTACGAGCAGTACTTC. Its translation: CSATLAGGRNSYEQYF.

This clonotype was seen only a few times. This chain uses TRBV12-3 or TRBV12-4 with TRBJ1-6; D remains ambiguous. The V end lost 7 bases, the J end lost 9 bases, and 10 bases lay between the germline ends. The CDR3 spans 12 residues. The CDR3 reads CASKGTGSPLHF. The DNA of the CDR3 is TGTGCCAGCAAGGGTACGGGTTCACCCCTCCACTTT.

This clonotype was found many times. The rearrangement links TRBV29-1 to TRBJ2-7; possible D gene TRBD2, 6 bases. With 6 bases removed from V and 0 bases from J, the gap between germline ends came to 21 bases. Germline lookup yields CDR1 SQVTM and CDR2 ANQGSEA. This CDR3 has 16 amino acids. CDR3 bases: TGCAGCGTACTAGCCCTAGGGACGGTTGTCTCCTACGAGCAGTACTTC. This encodes CSVLALGTVVSYEQYF.

This clonotype showed up many times. This chain joins TRBV4-2 and TRBJ2-2; D is perhaps TRBD2 (6 bases). Germline V gene data show CDR1 as LGHNA and CDR2 as YNFKEQ. The V and J ends lost 0 bases and 0 bases respectively, with 14 bases between them. The CDR3 runs to 18 residues. CDR3 bases: TGTGCCAGCAGCCAAGATGCTAGCGACGAGACGAACACCGGGGAGCTGTTTTTT. As protein: CASSQDASDETNTGELFF.

This clonotype was seen more than once but under ten times. J is TRBJ2-5 and V is TRBV4-1, with D hard to call. Germline assignment: CDR1 MGHRA and CDR2 YSYEKL. The CDR3 is made up of 16 amino acids. V shed 0 bases and J shed 1 base, with 12 bases lying between them. The CDR3 DNA reads as TGCGCCAGCAGCCAAGAACGGGCCATTTCCCAAGAGACCCAGTACTTC. Amino acids: CASSQERAISQETQYF.

This clonotype was seen at least ten times. The CDR3 protein is CATRHRDRGEETQYF. As DNA, the CDR3 is TGTGCCACCAGACATCGGGACAGGGGGGAAGAGACCCAGTACTTC. This rearrangement joins TRBV15 to TRBJ2-5; TRBD1 matches at 11 bases. This CDR3 has 15 amino acids. Germline CDR1 reads LNHNV; CDR2 reads YYDKDF (reference sequence). V dropped 6 bases and J dropped 3; count of bases not matched to a gene: 6.

This clonotype was recorded a few times. This chain connects TRBV2 to TRBJ2-7; 10 bases agree with TRBD2. Germline V gene sequence: CDR1 SNHLY, CDR2 FYNNEI. The CDR3 has 14 residues. J gave up 2 bases and V 7 bases, and 5 bases lay outside the gene matches. The CDR3 reads CASMWTSGTYEQYF. CDR3 in DNA: TGTGCCAGCATGTGGACTAGCGGTACCTACGAGCAGTACTTC.

This clonotype was counted at least ten times. This chain links TRBV12-3 or TRBV12-4 with TRBJ1-2, with TRBD1 matching over 8 bases. The trim removed 6 bases at V and 3 bases at J, leaving 6 bases unmatched. The CDR3 spans 14 residues. The DNA of the CDR3 is TGTGCCAGCAGCCTCAGGGGGCTCGACTATGGCTACACCTTC. This sequence encodes CASSLRGLDYGYTF.

This clonotype was seen many times. The chain carries TRBV10-2 and TRBJ2-7, with TRBD1 identical over 8 bases. Germline loops: CDR1 WSHSY, CDR2 SAAADI. The CDR3 has 16 residues. With V trimmed by 5 bases and J by 1 base, 10 bases remained unmatched. CDR3 bases: TGCGCCAGCAGTTTTAACCCAGGGGGCGGTTCCTACGAGCAGTACTTC. It encodes CASSFNPGGGSYEQYF.

The table lists this clonotype with many counts. The V call is TRBV11-2, the J call TRBJ1-1, with D tentatively TRBD1 (6 bases). Per the germline V gene, CDR1 is SGHAT and CDR2 is FQNNGV. Trimming removed 5 bases at V and 5 bases at J, with 15 bases between. This CDR3 contains 14 residues. CDR3 nucleotides: TGTGCCAGCAGCCTAAAGGGGGGGTGGACTGAAGCTTTCTTT. Its protein is CASSLKGGWTEAFF.

This clonotype showed up many times. The rearrangement uses TRBV6-2 or TRBV6-3 and TRBJ1-3; no firm D call. The V gene's germline CDR1 is MNHEY and CDR2 SVGEGT. V was trimmed by 3 bases and J by 4 bases, leaving 13 bases between them. This CDR3 is built from 15 residues. Here the CDR3 reads CASSYSTNRGNTIYF. The CDR3 DNA follows: TGTGCCAGCAGTTATTCAACAAACCGAGGAAACACCATATATTTT.

This clonotype turned up a few times. This chain connects TRBV18 to TRBJ1-5; D unresolved. This CDR3 is built from 16 residues. The germline V and J ends were trimmed by 3 bases and 5 bases, with 17 bases remaining between them. The V gene's germline CDR1 is KGHSH and CDR2 LQKENI. CDR3 sequence: CASSPAVLLGHQPQHF. The DNA of the CDR3 is TGTGCCAGCTCACCCGCTGTACTGCTTGGGCATCAGCCCCAGCATTTT.

Many counts were recorded for this clonotype. V gene TRBV27 combines with J gene TRBJ2-6, with unresolved D. From germline, CDR1 is MNHEY and CDR2 SMNVEV (reference sequence). V dropped 9 bases and J dropped 2 bases, with 14 bases sitting between them. The CDR3 length is 15 residues. The CDR3: CASSLVGTGANVLTF. For the CDR3, the DNA is TGTGCCAGTTCATTAGTGGGGACTGGGGCCAACGTCCTGACTTTC.

This clonotype was observed at least ten times. The chain has TRBV28 and TRBJ2-7; D is unclear. In germline, CDR1 is MDHEN, CDR2 SYDVKM. The CDR3 loop spans 13 amino acids. V dropped 8 bases and J dropped 1 base, with 12 bases sitting between them. CDR3 nucleotides: TGTGCCAGCGGAACCGGGCCTTCCTACGAGCAGTACTTC. Translated, it gives CASGTGPSYEQYF.

This clonotype was seen ten or more times. The rearrangement uses TRBV6-1 and TRBJ2-7; D is uncertain. Trimming took 4 bases from V and 3 from J, leaving 4 bases between them. The CDR3 has 11 residues. Germline V gives CDR1 MNHNS, CDR2 SASEGT. The CDR3 DNA sequence: TGTGCCAGCAGTGTGGTCTACGAGCAGTACTTC. This codes for CASSVVYEQYF.

This clonotype was seen repeatedly, ten times or more. The chain recombines TRBV7-3 with TRBJ2-7, with 9 bases matching TRBD1. Germline trimming cut 5 bases from V and 6 bases from J; bases unmatched to any gene: 8. The CDR3 is 14 residues long. Germline values: CDR1 SGHTA, CDR2 FQGTGA. The DNA of the CDR3 is TGTGCCAGCAGCGTGACGGGACAGGGTACCGAGCAGTACTTC. Its translation: CASSVTGQGTEQYF.